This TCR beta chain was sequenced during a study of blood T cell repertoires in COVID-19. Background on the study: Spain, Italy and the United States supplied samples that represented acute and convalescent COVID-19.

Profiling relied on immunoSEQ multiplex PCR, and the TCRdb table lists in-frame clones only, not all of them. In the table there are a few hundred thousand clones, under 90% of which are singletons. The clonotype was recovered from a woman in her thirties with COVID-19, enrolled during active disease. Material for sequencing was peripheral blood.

CDR3 sequence reads: CASSVGRGGLVETQYF. DNA of the CDR3: TGTGCCAGCAGCGTAGGGCGGGGGGGTTTGGTAGAGACCCAGTACTTC. This chain links TRBV9 with TRBJ2-5, with 9 bases lining up with TRBD2. The V gene's germline CDR1 is SGDLS and CDR2 YYNGEE. CDR3 length equals 16 residues. V shed 0 bases, J shed 4 bases, and the junction held 7 bases outside the gene matches.